The 14 T cell receptor beta chains below all came from one sample that was sequenced in a study of blood T cell repertoires in COVID-19. Here immunoSEQ multiplex PCR was the method, and the copy in TCRdb shows in-frame clones only, minus some. Of 100,000 to 150,000 clones detected, about 89% appear once; the ten largest clones hold about 4.4%. The sample was peripheral blood. The receptors shown here come from a man aged 55 to 70 with COVID-19, enrolled during active disease.

The V and J genes are TRBV19 and TRBJ2-6, with a tentative D call TRBD1 (5 bases). CDR3 length equals 18 residues. With 1 base removed from V and 0 bases from J, the gap between germline ends came to 13 bases. Germline-derived CDR1 and CDR2 are LNHDA and SQIVND (reference sequence). The CDR3 region is CASSIVRQSPSGANVLTF. CDR3 coding DNA: TGTGCCAGTAGTATAGTTCGACAGTCTCCCTCTGGGGCCAACGTCCTGACTTTC.

This chain uses TRBV29-1 with TRBJ2-3; TRBD1 might be the D (6 bases). V dropped 4 bases and J dropped 2 bases, with 16 bases sitting between them. Germline lookup yields CDR1 SQVTM and CDR2 ANQGSEA. This CDR3 is 15 amino acids long. For the CDR3, the DNA is TGCAGCGTTGTCCGTTCTGGGGGCCCCACAGATACGCAGTATTTT. This codes for CSVVRSGGPTDTQYF.

V is TRBV9 and J is TRBJ1-1, with D possibly matching TRBD1 (5 bases). V was cut by 1 base and J by 4 bases, with 14 bases left in between. Germline V gives CDR1 SGDLS, CDR2 YYNGEE. The CDR3 runs to 15 residues. CDR3 DNA: TGTGCCAGCAGCGTATCTCGGCAGGGCATCACTGAAGCTTTCTTT. It encodes CASSVSRQGITEAFF.

The V call is TRBV4-2, the J call TRBJ2-1; 9 bases fit TRBD2. Trimming removed 1 base from V and 5 bases from J; junction bases left unmatched: 12. Germline CDR1 and CDR2: LGHNA and YNFKEQ. This CDR3 comprises 18 residues. The CDR3 region is CASSQGGGPSGNDNEQFF. DNA of the CDR3: TGTGCCAGCAGCCAAGGTGGGGGTCCTAGCGGGAATGACAATGAGCAGTTCTTC.

The chain uses TRBV30 and TRBJ1-1; the D gene is possibly TRBD1 (6 bases). Germline assignment: CDR1 GTSNPN and CDR2 SVGIG (reference sequence). This CDR3 has 13 residues. V lost 3 bases and J lost 2, with 10 bases in between. The CDR3: CAWRGQFNTEAFF. CDR3 DNA: TGTGCCTGGAGGGGACAATTTAACACTGAAGCTTTCTTT.

This chain links TRBV7-9 with TRBJ2-5; 8 positions match TRBD1. J gave up 0 bases and V 1 base, and 4 bases lay outside the gene matches. The CDR3 has 16 residues. Germline CDR1 SEHNR, CDR2 FQNEAQ (reference sequence). Written as DNA, the CDR3 is TGTGCCAGCAGCTTAGTAGTGGACAGGGACCAAGAGACCCAGTACTTC. This translates into CASSLVVDRDQETQYF.

The rearrangement uses TRBV6-2 or TRBV6-3 and TRBJ1-2; D is unclear. Germline-derived CDR1 and CDR2 are MNHEY and SVGEGT. The CDR3 spans 18 residues. Deletions cut 5 bases from V and 3 bases from J, with 25 bases between. CDR3 residues: CASSKNREPGGLYYGYTF. The CDR3 DNA reads as TGTGCCAGCAGTAAAAACCGGGAGCCGGGAGGCTTGTACTATGGCTACACCTTC.

The genes are TRBV10-3 and TRBJ1-2, with 7 bases matching TRBD1. CDR3 length equals 15 residues. The junction had 9 bases not matched to a gene; V was cut back by 6 bases and J by 2 bases. CDR1 and CDR2 (germline): ENHRY, SYGVKD. The CDR3: CAISVPGQRNYGYTF. The CDR3 coding sequence is TGTGCCATCAGCGTTCCGGGACAGCGAAACTATGGCTACACCTTC.

J is TRBJ1-6 and V is TRBV7-2; TRBD1 matches at 9 bases. This CDR3 comprises 16 residues. The germline gives CDR1 SGHTA, CDR2 FQGNSA. The ends lost 1 base at V and 11 bases at J; junction bases unmatched: 9. Here the CDR3 reads CASSLVGTGLGAPLHF. CDR3 nucleotides: TGTGCCAGCAGCTTAGTAGGGACAGGGCTAGGCGCACCCCTCCACTTT.

The chain links TRBV20-1 to TRBJ1-5; 9 nucleotides match TRBD1. The junction had 2 bases not matched to a gene; V was cut back by 3 bases and J by 2 bases. Germline values: CDR1 DFQATT, CDR2 SNEGSKA (reference sequence). This CDR3 region has 14 residues. DNA of the CDR3: TGCAGTGCTAGTAGACAGGGGGGCAATCAGCCCCAGCATTTT. As protein: CSASRQGGNQPQHF.

This clone is a singleton in its sample. This sequence joins TRBV5-8 and TRBJ1-2; D uncertain. The germline V gene encodes CDR1 SGHTS and CDR2 YDEGEE. V was shortened by 4 bases and J by 2 bases, with 9 bases between the two germline ends. The CDR3 length is 13 residues. CDR3 nucleotide sequence: TGTGCCAGCAGCCCACCGGAGAACTATGGCTACACCTTC. It translates to CASSPPENYGYTF.

This rearrangement joins TRBV6-2 or TRBV6-3 to TRBJ2-7; 7 nucleotides align to TRBD1. Looked up from germline, CDR1 is MNHEY and CDR2 is SVGEGT. The CDR3 has 14 amino acids. V trimming: 5 bases; J trimming: 5 bases; junction bases outside the gene matches: 9. The CDR3 bases are TGTGCCAGCAGTGACCGACCCAGGGGGAACGAGCAGTACTTC. Translated: CASSDRPRGNEQYF.

This chain connects TRBV18 to TRBJ2-2; the match to TRBD1 covers 8 bases. CDR1 and CDR2 from the germline V gene are KGHSH and LQKENI. Trimming cost V 5 bases and J 0 bases; bases outside gene matches: 5. This CDR3 region has 16 residues. The CDR3 region is CASSFRQGTNTGELFF. The CDR3 DNA follows: TGTGCCAGCTCATTCCGACAGGGGACGAACACCGGGGAGCTGTTTTTT.

The chain links TRBV19 to TRBJ2-7, with a possible D match to TRBD1 (6 bases). Germline CDR1 is LNHDA and CDR2 is SQIVND (reference sequence). CDR3 size: 16 residues. Trimming removed 3 bases from V and 2 bases from J, with 17 bases in between. As DNA, the CDR3 is TGTGCCAGTAGTATTAATCAGGGGTGGTATCCCTACGAGCAGTACTTC. Its protein product is CASSINQGWYPYEQYF.